The 22 T cell receptor beta chains in this list originate from one sample, sequenced in a study of shared clonotypes between healthy human individuals. Libraries were prepared by immunoSEQ multiplex PCR; TCRdb keeps only in-frame clonotypes and omits some of them. The table has about 1 million clones, approximately 76% seen once. Source material: memory CD4+ T cells sorted from blood. Regarding subset: CD45RA-negative fraction. The origin of the receptors is a man aged 18 to 29 in good health.

In DNA form, the CDR3 reads TGTGCCAGTAGTACCCGGGACAGGTATAATTCACCCCTCCACTTT. Translated, it gives CASSTRDRYNSPLHF. The gene calls are TRBV19 and TRBJ1-6, with 8 bases identical to TRBD1. Trimming removed 4 bases from V and 4 bases from J; junction bases left unmatched: 3. This CDR3 has 15 residues. Germline V CDR1 and CDR2: LNHDA, SQIVND (reference sequence).

About this clone itself: Germline and junction disagree at one end, which may indicate a read error. This sequence joins TRBV10-3 and TRBJ2-5; 10 nucleotides match TRBD2. CDR1 ENHRY and CDR2 SYGVKD come from the germline V gene. This CDR3 has 16 residues. The CDR3 nucleotides read TGTGCCATTAGTGATGTAGCGGGAGGATTAAGAGACACCCAGTACTTC. Encoded protein: CAISDVAGGLRDTQYF.

This clone came up a few times. The chain links TRBV5-1 to TRBJ2-3; TRBD1 aligns across 11 bases. The germline gives CDR1 SGHRS, CDR2 YFSETQ. V dropped 4 bases and J dropped 6; count of bases not matched to a gene: 7. This CDR3 has 15 residues. The chain's CDR3 is CASSPGQGGRDTQYF. The DNA of the CDR3 is TGCGCCAGCAGCCCGGGACAGGGGGGCCGTGATACGCAGTATTTT.

V usage is TRBV7-2 and J usage is TRBJ2-7, with D perhaps TRBD2 (5 bases). This CDR3 comprises 14 residues. Trimming cost V 0 bases and J 3 bases, with 9 bases left between them. CDR1 and CDR2 from the germline V gene are SGHTA and FQGNSA. The chain's CDR3 is CASSLARAFYEQYF. CDR3 in DNA: TGTGCCAGCAGCTTAGCGCGGGCTTTCTACGAGCAGTACTTC.

This clone has only one observation. This chain links TRBV4-3 with TRBJ2-3; D is perhaps TRBD2 (6 bases). Deletions cut 1 base from V and 1 base from J, with 9 bases between. The CDR3 runs to 15 residues. Germline-derived CDR1 and CDR2 are LGHNA and YSLEER. CDR3 protein: CASSQASVGTDTQYF. DNA for the CDR3: TGCGCCAGCAGCCAAGCTAGCGTCGGCACAGATACGCAGTATTTT.

J is TRBJ1-1 and V is TRBV7-2; no definite D call. The V gene lost 4 bases and the J gene lost 4 bases, with 19 bases spanning the gap. CDR1 and CDR2 (germline): SGHTA, FQGNSA. The CDR3 has 16 residues. DNA of the CDR3: TGTGCCAGCAGCTCCAATGGGAGTCCACGGGGCACTGAAGCTTTCTTT. As protein: CASSSNGSPRGTEAFF. The full variable domain, rest sourced from reference TRBV7-2 and TRBJ1-1, is GAGVSQSPSNKVTEKGKDVELRCDPISGHTALYWYRQSLGQGLEFLIYFQGNSAPDKSGLPSDRFSAERTGGSVSTLTIQRTQQEDSAVYLCASSSNGSPRGTEAFFGQGTRLTVV.

This chain connects TRBV27 to TRBJ2-1; TRBD1 agrees at 10 bases. This CDR3 comprises 15 residues. J gave up 6 bases and V 6 bases, and 8 bases lay outside the gene matches. Germline CDR1 reads MNHEY; CDR2 reads SMNVEV (reference sequence). The CDR3 spells CASRTPGQGINEQFF. The CDR3 region has the DNA TGTGCCAGCAGAACCCCGGGACAGGGGATCAATGAGCAGTTCTTC.

This clone has only a few counts. Different DNA sequences within this sample yield the same CDR3. The chain employs TRBV29-1 and TRBJ1-1; D uncertain. The CDR3 is made up of 12 amino acids. The germline CDR1 and CDR2 sequences are SQVTM and ANQGSEA. The V end was cut by 4 bases, the J end by 1 base, with 7 bases between. CDR3 sequence reads: CSVARGNTEAFF. The DNA of the CDR3 is TGCAGCGTTGCGAGAGGGAACACTGAAGCTTTCTTT.

Concerning this clone itself: With only one base between it and a far larger clone, this is likely a read error. The chain is built from TRBV7-6 and TRBJ1-2; no clear D. The CDR3 totals 12 residues. Between the trimmed V and J ends, which lost 1 base and 4 bases, there was a span of 4 bases. CDR1 SGHVS and CDR2 FNYEAQ come from the germline V gene. The CDR3: CASSLGGYGYTF. The CDR3, as DNA: TGTGCCAGCAGCTTAGGGGGCTATGGCTACACCTTC.

The chain couples TRBV7-2 to TRBJ1-1; possibly TRBD1 for D (5 bases). The CDR3 has 13 amino acids. Germline V gene data show CDR1 as SGHTA and CDR2 as FQGNSA. Trimming left V 0 bases short and J 4 bases short, with 6 bases between. The CDR3 sequence: CASSLAGTTEAFF. The CDR3 DNA reads as TGTGCCAGCAGCTTAGCAGGGACCACTGAAGCTTTCTTT.

V and J are TRBV28 and TRBJ2-5; D is ambiguous. V was cut by 8 bases and J by 4 bases, with 17 bases left in between. This CDR3 region has 14 residues. The germline V gene has CDR1 MDHEN and CDR2 SYDVKM. DNA for the CDR3: TGTGCCAGCGCCCGAACCAGCGAATCAGAGACCCAGTACTTC. Translated: CASARTSESETQYF.

The rearrangement joins TRBV6-1 to TRBJ1-4; 10 bases agree with TRBD1. CDR1 is MNHNS and CDR2 is SASEGT in the germline V gene. After removal of 4 bases from V and 7 bases from J, the junction contained 3 bases not matched to a gene. CDR3 length: 14 residues. CDR3 DNA: TGTGCCAGCAGTGGAGGGGACAGGGGTGAAAAACTGTTTTTT. Its translation is CASSGGDRGEKLFF.

This clone was seen more than once but under ten times. The V gene is TRBV27, the J gene TRBJ2-1, with 10 bases identical to TRBD2. Germline V lookup: CDR1 MNHEY, CDR2 SMNVEV (reference sequence). The length of the CDR3 is 14 residues. Germline trimming cut 1 base from V and 15 bases from J; bases unmatched to any gene: 9. The CDR3 sequence is CASSLYSSGSSPFF. CDR3 sequence (DNA): TGTGCCAGCAGTTTATATTCTAGCGGGAGTAGTCCGTTCTTC.

This clone came up once. This rearrangement joins TRBV7-2 to TRBJ2-1; 8 nucleotides match TRBD1. V lost 2 bases and J lost 10; bases outside the gene matches: 7. The V gene's germline CDR1 is SGHTA and CDR2 FQGNSA. This CDR3 has 14 amino acids. CDR3 amino acids: CASSLRQGALEQFF. The CDR3 DNA is TGTGCCAGCAGCTTAAGGCAGGGGGCTTTGGAGCAGTTCTTC.

J is TRBJ2-3 and V is TRBV4-3, with D perhaps TRBD2 (6 bases). The CDR3 is 16 residues long. Deletions cut 2 bases from V and 1 base from J, with 13 bases between. CDR1 is LGHNA, CDR2 YSLEER, per germline. The CDR3 is CASSQRGPSGTDTQYF. In DNA form, the CDR3 reads TGCGCCAGCAGCCAACGGGGACCTAGCGGCACAGATACGCAGTATTTT.

This clone has just one count. The genes are TRBV6-1 and TRBJ1-1; no clear D gene. V was clipped by 4 bases and J by 5 bases, with 14 bases between them. CDR3 length equals 14 residues. Germline V gene lookup returns CDR1 MNHNS and CDR2 SASEGT. The CDR3 DNA is TGTGCCAGCAGTGTTTCGTCCGTTTATACTGAAGCTTTCTTT. It encodes CASSVSSVYTEAFF.

To note about this clone: Its ends do not fully match the called genes, so a read error is possible. This chain links TRBV7-7 with TRBJ2-1; 10 positions match TRBD2. This CDR3 spans 15 amino acids. Germline CDR1 reads SSHAT; CDR2 reads FNYEAQ (reference sequence). The CDR3 sequence is CASSSSGGPYNEQFF. Here the CDR3 DNA reads TGTGCTAGCAGCTCTAGCGGGGGACCTTACAATGAGCAGTTCTTC.

The chain employs TRBV6-1 and TRBJ1-6; TRBD1 matches 7 bases. In germline, CDR1 is MNHNS, CDR2 SASEGT. V shed 0 bases and J 7 bases; nucleotides not matched to a gene: 6. CDR3 size: 16 residues. In nucleotides, the CDR3 is TGTGCCAGCAGTGAAGCCCCGGCAGGGGGAAATTCACCCCTCCACTTT. Translation gives CASSEAPAGGNSPLHF.

As regards this clone: The same CDR3 can be traced to other DNA sequences in this sample. The rearrangement links TRBV30 to TRBJ2-6, with D uncertain. Trimming took off 0 bases at V and 4 bases at J, with 7 bases between the two ends. The length of the CDR3 is 14 residues. The V gene's germline CDR1 is GTSNPN and CDR2 SVGIG (reference sequence). The CDR3 region is CAWSVGSGANVLTF. The CDR3 DNA reads as TGTGCCTGGAGTGTTGGGTCCGGGGCCAACGTCCTGACTTTC.

V gene TRBV7-2 combines with J gene TRBJ1-3; TRBD1 might be the D (5 bases). CDR1 SGHTA and CDR2 FQGNSA come from the germline V gene. Trimming took 5 bases from V and 4 from J, leaving 15 bases between them. This CDR3 has 15 amino acids. The CDR3 loop reads CASSLNQGAGNTIYF. As DNA, the CDR3 is TGTGCCAGCAGCCTAAATCAGGGAGCGGGAAACACCATATATTTT.

V gene TRBV18 combines with J gene TRBJ2-3; the D call may be TRBD1 or TRBD2 (5 bases each). The CDR3 consists of 14 residues. Germline loops: CDR1 KGHSH, CDR2 LQKENI. Trimming took 6 bases from V and 1 from J, leaving 11 bases between them. As DNA, the CDR3 is TGTGCCAGCTCTGAGGGGCTGGGCACAGATACGCAGTATTTT. Protein: CASSEGLGTDTQYF.

The chain has TRBV5-5 and TRBJ1-1; tentatively, D is TRBD1 (5 bases). V lost 0 bases to trimming and J lost 4 bases, with 10 bases between them. The CDR3 contains 14 residues. Germline values: CDR1 SGHKS, CDR2 YYEKEE (reference sequence). CDR3 DNA sequence: TGTGCCAGCAGCTTGGGTTGGGGCGGCACTGAAGCTTTCTTT. Protein product: CASSLGWGGTEAFF.